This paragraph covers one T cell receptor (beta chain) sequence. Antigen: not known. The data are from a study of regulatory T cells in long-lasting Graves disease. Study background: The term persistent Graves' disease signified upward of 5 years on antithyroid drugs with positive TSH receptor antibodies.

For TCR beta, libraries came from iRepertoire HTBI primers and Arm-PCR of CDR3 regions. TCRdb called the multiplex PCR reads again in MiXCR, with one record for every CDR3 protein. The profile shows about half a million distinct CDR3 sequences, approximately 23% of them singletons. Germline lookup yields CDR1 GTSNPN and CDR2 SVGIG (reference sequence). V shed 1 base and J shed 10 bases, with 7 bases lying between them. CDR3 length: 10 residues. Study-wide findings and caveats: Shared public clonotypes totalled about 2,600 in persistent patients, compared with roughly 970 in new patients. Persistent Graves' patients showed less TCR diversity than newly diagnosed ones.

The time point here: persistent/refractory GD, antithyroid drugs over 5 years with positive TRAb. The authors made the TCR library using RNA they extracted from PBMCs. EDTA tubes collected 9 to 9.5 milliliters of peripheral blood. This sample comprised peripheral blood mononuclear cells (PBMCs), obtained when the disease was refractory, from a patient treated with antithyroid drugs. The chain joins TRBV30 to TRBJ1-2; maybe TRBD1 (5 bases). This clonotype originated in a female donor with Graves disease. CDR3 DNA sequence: TGTGCCTGGAGTGGGGGCACCTACACCTTC. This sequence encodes CAWSGGTYTF.